Here is one TCR beta chain with its context. The CDR3 is 15 residues long. Germline CDR1 MNHNS, CDR2 SASEGT. V was pared by 6 bases and J by 5 bases, with 13 bases of the junction left unmatched. The data originate from a study of cytomegalovirus exposure and HLA in healthy donors. Study-wide background: Assignment to the Caucasian-associated ancestry cluster applied to approximately 80% of the approximately 420 genotyped donors.

The PCR contained 60 Vbeta and 13 Jbeta primers. Sequenced by immunoSEQ multiplex PCR; TCRdb stores in-frame clones only, minus some. The sample lists 150,000 to 200,000 clones, 70% to 85% occurring once. The sample comprised PBMCs. The sequence came from a male donor in good health and CMV-seronegative. The genes are TRBV6-1 and TRBJ2-7; TRBD1 aligns across 7 bases. As DNA, the CDR3 is TGTGCCAGCAGGCTTAGGACAGGTCGTATAGACGAGCAGTACTTC. Amino acids: CASRLRTGRIDEQYF.